What follows describes a single TCR beta chain. Its antigen is unidentified. Given a much more abundant clone one base away, this may be a read error. The source material, RNA transcripts, was used to amplify TCR beta CDR3 regions. The TCR CDR3 first-round RT-PCR relied on the HTBI primer set. TCRdb reprocessed the multiplex PCR reads via MiXCR and lists one record per CDR3 protein. The sample carries fewer than 450,000 distinct CDR3 sequences, about 18% recorded once. The data belong to a study of T cells in Graves' hyperthyroidism and ophthalmopathy. Study information: The blood sample was taken at first diagnosis, before treatment began. Study-wide results and caveats: Appearing also in blood were most of the thyroid clonotypes expanded above 0.001. A model using 13 V-J features told ophthalmopathy apart from stable hyperthyroidism.

The CDR3 is 15 amino acids. Germline lookup yields CDR1 SGHNT and CDR2 YENEEA. The V call is TRBV11-3, the J call TRBJ2-1; TRBD2 aligns across 11 bases. Gene TRBJ2-7 matches the end of the DNA better, so the J call may be wrong. Sequencing used blood. This TCR was recovered from a man younger than 35 with Graves' ophthalmopathy. CDR3 nucleotide sequence: TGTGCCAGCAGCCGCCTAGCGGGGGGTCACAATGAGCAGTACTTC. Amino acids: CASSRLAGGHNEQYF.